This T cell receptor (beta chain) was identified in a study of blood T cell repertoires in COVID-19. In the study overall: Acute-phase and convalescent COVID-19 samples originated in the United States, Italy and Spain. Sources were T cells, B-cell-depleted T cells, or PBMCs; the material itself was cDNA or gDNA.

The data were produced by immunoSEQ multiplex PCR, yet TCRdb's version contains in-frame clones alone and is incomplete. Of over 150,000 clones in the sample, around 80% are singletons; the top ten hold less than 3.5%. Trimming at V came to 4 bases and at J to 6 bases, leaving 12 bases not matched to a gene. The germline V gene encodes CDR1 MNHEY and CDR2 SVGAGI. The CDR3 has 16 amino acids. The V call is TRBV6-5, the J call TRBJ2-3, with TRBD2 matching over 8 bases. The sequence was obtained from a woman in her sixties with acute or convalescent COVID-19. The specimen was peripheral blood. The CDR3: CASSSHSSGGPDTQYF. Here the CDR3 DNA reads TGTGCCAGCAGTTCCCATAGTTCGGGGGGGCCGGATACGCAGTATTTT.